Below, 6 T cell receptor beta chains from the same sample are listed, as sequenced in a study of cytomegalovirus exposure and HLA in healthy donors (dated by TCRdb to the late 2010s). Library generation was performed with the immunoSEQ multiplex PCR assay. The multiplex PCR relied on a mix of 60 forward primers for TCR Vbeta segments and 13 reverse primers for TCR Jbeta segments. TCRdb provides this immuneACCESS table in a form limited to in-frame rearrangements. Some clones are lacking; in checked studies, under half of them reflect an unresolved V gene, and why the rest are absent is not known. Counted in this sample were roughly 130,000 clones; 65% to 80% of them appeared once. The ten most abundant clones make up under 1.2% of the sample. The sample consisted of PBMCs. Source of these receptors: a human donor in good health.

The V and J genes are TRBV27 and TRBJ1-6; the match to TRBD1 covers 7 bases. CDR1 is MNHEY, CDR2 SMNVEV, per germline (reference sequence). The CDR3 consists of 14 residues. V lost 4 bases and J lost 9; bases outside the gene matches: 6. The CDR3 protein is CASSSGTDGSPLHF. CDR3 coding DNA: TGTGCCAGCAGTTCCGGGACAGATGGTTCACCCCTCCACTTT.

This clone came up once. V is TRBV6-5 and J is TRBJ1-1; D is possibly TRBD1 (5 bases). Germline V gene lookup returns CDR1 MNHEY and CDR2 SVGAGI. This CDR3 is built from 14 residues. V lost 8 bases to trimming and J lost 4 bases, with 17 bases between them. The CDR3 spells CASGGDRIATEAFF. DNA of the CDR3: TGTGCCAGCGGAGGGGATCGTATTGCCACTGAAGCTTTCTTT.

The DNA of the CDR3 is TGTGCCAGCAGCTCCTCCAACAGGATGCATGGCTACACCTTC. Residues: CASSSSNRMHGYTF. The rearrangement links TRBV5-4 to TRBJ1-2; TRBD1 might be the D (5 bases). Per germline, CDR1 SGHNT and CDR2 YYREEE (reference sequence). The V end lost 3 bases, the J end lost 6 bases, and 15 bases lay between the germline ends. CDR3 length equals 14 residues.

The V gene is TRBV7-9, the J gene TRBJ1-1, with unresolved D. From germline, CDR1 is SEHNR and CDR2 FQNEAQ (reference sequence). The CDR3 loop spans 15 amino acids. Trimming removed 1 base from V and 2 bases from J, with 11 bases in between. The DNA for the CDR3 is TGTGCCAGCAGCTTAGGGGCGGGAGTTAACACTGAAGCTTTCTTT. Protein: CASSLGAGVNTEAFF.

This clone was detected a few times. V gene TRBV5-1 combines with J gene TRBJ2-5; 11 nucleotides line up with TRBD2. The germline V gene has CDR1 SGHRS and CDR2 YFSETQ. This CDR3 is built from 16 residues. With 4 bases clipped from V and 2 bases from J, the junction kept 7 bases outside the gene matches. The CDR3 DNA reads TGCGCCAGCAGCGGCGGCAGACTAGCGGGACAAGAGACCCAGTACTTC. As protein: CASSGGRLAGQETQYF.

CDR3 sequence: CASSYVRDRVAYNSPLHF. The CDR3 DNA sequence: TGTGCCAGCAGTTACGTCCGGGACAGGGTAGCCTATAATTCACCCCTCCACTTT. The chain employs TRBV6-7 and TRBJ1-6, with 9 bases that match TRBD1. TRBV6-7 is an open reading frame whose function is uncertain. V trimming: 2 bases; J trimming: 2 bases; junction bases outside the gene matches: 7. CDR3 length equals 18 residues.